This TCR beta chain was obtained from a study of vaccination effects on CD4 cells after COVID-19. Study-wide context: Participants received two doses of either the BNT162b2 or mRNA-1273 vaccine.

Notes on this clone: Its specificity is unknown.

ViraFEST assay sequencing came after antigen-specific CD4+ T cells were expanded with viral peptide pools. Culturing for nine to ten days preceded CD4+ T cell isolation. The person's infection with SARS-CoV-2, confirmed by PCR, took place between March and December 2020. An HIV-1 Nef peptide pool was employed for negative control culture. V shed 1 base and J shed 5 bases, with 14 bases lying between them. The length of the CDR3 is 15 residues. Germline loops: CDR1 LGHDT, CDR2 YNNKEL (reference sequence). Study-level points and caveats: Clones of infection and vaccine origin contracted markedly late after vaccination.

Clones were sequenced by immunoSEQ multiplex PCR, and TCRdb holds only the in-frame ones, with some missing. The repertoire holds roughly 73,000 clones, with around 72% as singletons. Material: CD4+ T cells from PBMCs cultured with HIV peptides, obtained before COVID-19 vaccination. Indicated subset: HIV-1 Nef peptide pool negative control/reference culture. The V call is TRBV3-1 (or the pseudogene TRBV3-2), the J call TRBJ2-5, with D tentatively TRBD1 or TRBD2 (5 bases each). The sequence came from a human donor who had a prior SARS-CoV-2 infection. The CDR3 nucleotides are TGTGCCAGCAGCCAAGGGTCCCCGGGGCAGGAGACCCAGTACTTC. Translated: CASSQGSPGQETQYF.